This passage covers 9 T cell receptor beta chains from one sample sequenced in a study of cytomegalovirus exposure and HLA in healthy donors. The PCR was carried out with 60 Vbeta primers and 13 Jbeta primers. The method was immunoSEQ multiplex PCR; TCRdb's version includes in-frame clones alone and lacks a portion of them. The sample shows 65,000 or so clones, less than 65% of them seen only once. The sample taken for sequencing was PBMCs. All receptors come from a young man in good health and CMV-seronegative.

This chain joins TRBV5-1 and TRBJ2-5, with D possibly being TRBD2 (6 bases). The ends were cut back, 4 bases at V and 4 bases at J, with 14 bases in the middle. This CDR3 has 14 amino acids. Germline V lookup: CDR1 SGHRS, CDR2 YFSETQ. CDR3 protein: CASSPQLEGETQYF. As DNA, the CDR3 is TGCGCCAGCAGCCCACAATTGGAGGGAGAGACCCAGTACTTC.

The rearrangement links TRBV4-1 to TRBJ2-5, with D unclear. Germline assignment: CDR1 MGHRA and CDR2 YSYEKL. The V and J ends lost 1 base and 1 base respectively, with 10 bases between them. This CDR3 contains 15 residues. The CDR3 reads CASSQAGLIQETQYF. The CDR3 DNA sequence: TGCGCCAGCAGCCAAGCAGGCCTGATCCAAGAGACCCAGTACTTC.

The chain combines TRBV9 with TRBJ1-1; no clear D. CDR1 and CDR2 (germline): SGDLS, YYNGEE. The CDR3 length is 12 residues. Trimming took off 4 bases at V and 5 bases at J, with 9 bases between the two ends. As DNA, the CDR3 is TGTGCCAGCAGCATTGGGGAGACTGAAGCTTTCTTT. It yields the protein CASSIGETEAFF.

The rearrangement joins TRBV5-6 to TRBJ1-6; 7 positions agree with TRBD1. Germline V lookup: CDR1 SGHDT, CDR2 YYEEEE. With 0 bases clipped from V and 8 bases from J, the junction kept 2 bases outside the gene matches. The CDR3 is made up of 14 amino acids. The CDR3 reads CASSLGRGDSPLHF. CDR3 sequence (DNA): TGTGCCAGCAGCTTGGGCAGGGGGGATTCACCCCTCCACTTT. The variable domain in full, completed from reference TRBV5-6 and TRBJ1-6, reads DAGVTQSPTHLIKTRGQQVTLRCSPKSGHDTVSWYQQALGQGPQFIFQYYEEEERQRGNFPDRFSGHQFPNYSSELNVNALLLGDSALYLCASSLGRGDSPLHFGNGTRLTVT.

This clone came up a few times. The V gene is TRBV9, the J gene TRBJ2-5; D remains ambiguous. V lost 0 bases, J lost 1 base, and 7 bases lay in between. The germline CDR1 and CDR2 sequences are SGDLS and YYNGEE. CDR3 length equals 14 residues. CDR3 protein: CASSVGVLQETQYF. CDR3 coding DNA: TGTGCCAGCAGCGTAGGAGTACTCCAAGAGACCCAGTACTTC. Based on the CDR3 plus reference TRBV9 and TRBJ2-5, the full variable domain is DSGVTQTPKHLITATGQRVTLRCSPRSGDLSVYWYQQSLDQGLQFLIQYYNGEERAKGNILERFSAQQFPDLHSELNLSSLELGDSALYFCASSVGVLQETQYFGPGTRLLVL.

The chain carries TRBV5-1 and TRBJ1-2; a possible D gene is TRBD1 (6 bases). CDR1 is SGHRS and CDR2 is YFSETQ in the germline V gene. CDR3 length: 14 amino acids. Trimming cost V 2 bases and J 4 bases, with 12 bases left between them. The DNA of the CDR3 is TGCGCCAGCAGCTTACCCCAGGGGATCTATGGCTACACCTTC. Translating it yields CASSLPQGIYGYTF.

This clone has just a few counts. The rearrangement joins TRBV5-4 to TRBJ2-3; 9 nucleotides align to TRBD1. V lost 6 bases to trimming and J lost 2 bases; unmatched junction nucleotides: 7. CDR1 SGHNT and CDR2 YYREEE come from the germline V gene (reference sequence). The CDR3 contains 15 residues. This chain's CDR3 is CASIRQGGHTDTQYF. The CDR3 coding sequence is TGTGCCAGCATCCGACAGGGGGGACACACAGATACGCAGTATTTT.

The rearrangement links TRBV9 to TRBJ2-7, with a possible D match to TRBD1 (5 bases). Trimming removed 3 bases at V and 3 bases at J, with 13 bases between. Germline CDR1 reads SGDLS; CDR2 reads YYNGEE. The CDR3 has 14 residues. DNA for the CDR3: TGTGCCAGCAGCGATGGGTCAGGGAACTACGAGCAGTACTTC. It yields the protein CASSDGSGNYEQYF.

The J gene is TRBJ2-5, the V gene TRBV7-9, with a tentative D call TRBD1 (6 bases). Per the germline V gene, CDR1 is SEHNR and CDR2 is FQNEAQ (reference sequence). V lost 1 base, J lost 5 bases, and 17 bases lay in between. The CDR3 is 16 residues long. CDR3 sequence reads: CASSLGTARPLETQYF. The DNA of the CDR3 is TGTGCCAGCAGCTTAGGGACAGCAAGACCTTTGGAGACCCAGTACTTC.